This is a list of T cell receptor beta chains from one sample in a study of CD8+CD57+ T cells in acquired aplastic anemia. TCRdb processed the reads anew with MiXCR; each CDR3 protein has one entry. The sample lists around 230,000 distinct CDR3 sequences, approximately 57% occurring once. Sequencing was performed on sorted CD4+, CD8+, or CD8+CD57+ T cells (not recorded which) from PBMCs. All receptors come from a human donor in good health. Both conserved end residues are part of each CDR3.

v_gene,CDR3aa
TRBV24-1,CATSPTRSGGYNEQFF
TRBV2,CASQQGGETQYF
TRBV5-1,CASSQAIQVDEQFF
TRBV12-3/TRBV12-4,CASSSAGQNTEAFF
TRBV27,CASGKGGYEQYF
TRBV20-1,CSARGSSGGYNEQFF
TRBV27,CASRSLAGGPSSYEQYF
TRBV5-4,CASSPGGHRGEQYF
TRBV29-1,CSVGPSYGYTF
TRBV7-6,CASSLSPPGQTTQETQYF
TRBV2,CASSDELHYGYTF
TRBV2,CASAPGRASYEQYF
TRBV7-9,CASSIRGSNEKLFF
TRBV10-3,CAISGRQGDTEAFF
TRBV20-1,CSASRGTSYEQYF
TRBV2,CASTEDRGSYEQYF
TRBV9,CASSVETGRDLGGYTF
TRBV27,CASSLDRGTGSYNSPLHF
TRBV19,CASSKGSPLHF
TRBV29-1,CTARRSGEAFF
TRBV19,CASSKGGGGYEQYF
TRBV9,CASSVGTGFSYEQYF
TRBV25-1,CASSEHSTFTDTQYF